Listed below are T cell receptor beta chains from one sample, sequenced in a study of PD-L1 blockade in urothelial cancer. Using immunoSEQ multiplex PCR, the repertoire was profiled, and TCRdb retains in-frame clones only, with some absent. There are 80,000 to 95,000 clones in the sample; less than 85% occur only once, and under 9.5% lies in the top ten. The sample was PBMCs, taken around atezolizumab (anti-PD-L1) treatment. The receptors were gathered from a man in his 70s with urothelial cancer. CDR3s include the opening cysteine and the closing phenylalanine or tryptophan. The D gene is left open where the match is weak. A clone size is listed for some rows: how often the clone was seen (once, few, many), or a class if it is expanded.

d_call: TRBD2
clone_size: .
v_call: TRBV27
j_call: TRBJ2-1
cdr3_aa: CASRTLAGVYNEQFF
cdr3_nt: TGTGCCAGCAGAACCCTAGCGGGGGTCTACAATGAGCAGTTCTTC

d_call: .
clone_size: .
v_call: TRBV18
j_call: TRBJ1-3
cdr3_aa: CASSPETSTTIYF
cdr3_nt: TGTGCCAGCTCACCAGAGACAAGTACGACCATATATTTT

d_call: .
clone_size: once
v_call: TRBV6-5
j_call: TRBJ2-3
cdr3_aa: CASSYPRGSDTQYF
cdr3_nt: TGTGCCAGCAGTTACCCAAGGGGGTCAGATACGCAGTATTTT

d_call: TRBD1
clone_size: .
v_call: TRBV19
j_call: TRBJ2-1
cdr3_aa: CASSGRGQGVKNEQFF
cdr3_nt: TGTGCCAGTAGCGGAAGAGGACAGGGGGTTAAGAATGAGCAGTTCTTC

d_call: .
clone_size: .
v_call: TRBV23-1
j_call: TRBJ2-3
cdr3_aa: CASSPHESGDTQYF
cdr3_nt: TGCGCCAGCAGTCCCCATGAGTCGGGGGATACGCAGTATTTT

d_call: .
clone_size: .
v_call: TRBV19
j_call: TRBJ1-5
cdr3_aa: CASSIDTGSNQPQHF
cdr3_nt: TGTGCCAGTAGTATAGATACAGGGAGTAATCAGCCCCAGCATTTT

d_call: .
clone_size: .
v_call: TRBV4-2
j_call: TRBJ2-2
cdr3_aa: CASSQEAKNTGELFF
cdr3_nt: TGTGCCAGCAGCCAAGAGGCCAAGAACACCGGGGAGCTGTTTTTT

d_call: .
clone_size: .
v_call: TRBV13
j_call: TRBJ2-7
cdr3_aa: CASSLFLRSSYEQYF
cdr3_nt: TGTGCCAGCAGCTTATTTCTTAGGAGCTCCTACGAGCAGTACTTC

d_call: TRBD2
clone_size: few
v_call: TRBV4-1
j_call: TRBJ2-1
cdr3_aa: CASSRGGLAELGNEQFF
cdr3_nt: TGCGCCAGCAGCCGAGGGGGACTAGCGGAACTCGGGAATGAGCAGTTCTTC

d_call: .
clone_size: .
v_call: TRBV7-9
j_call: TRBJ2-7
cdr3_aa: CASSLGAGRHDEQYF
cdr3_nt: TGTGCCAGCAGCTTAGGGGCGGGACGTCATGACGAGCAGTACTTC

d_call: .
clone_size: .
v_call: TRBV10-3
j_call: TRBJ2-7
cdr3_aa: CAISVGGSYEQYF
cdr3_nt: TGTGCCATCAGTGTAGGGGGCTCCTACGAGCAGTACTTC

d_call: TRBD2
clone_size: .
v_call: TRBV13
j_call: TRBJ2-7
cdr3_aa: CASSPSGGRDEQYF
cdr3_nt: TGTGCCAGCAGCCCCTCTGGCGGGAGAGACGAGCAGTACTTC

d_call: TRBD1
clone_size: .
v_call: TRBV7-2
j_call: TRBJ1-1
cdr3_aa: CASSDGTGDTEAFF
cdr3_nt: TGTGCCAGCAGCGACGGGACAGGGGACACTGAAGCTTTCTTT

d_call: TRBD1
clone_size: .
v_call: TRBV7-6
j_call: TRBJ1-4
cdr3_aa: CASSLTGAVGEKLFF
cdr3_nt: TGTGCCAGCAGCTTAACAGGGGCAGTAGGGGAAAAACTGTTTTTT

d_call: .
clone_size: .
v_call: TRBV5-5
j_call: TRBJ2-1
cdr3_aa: CASSRGDYNEQFF
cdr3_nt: TGTGCCAGCAGCCGTGGAGACTACAATGAGCAGTTCTTC

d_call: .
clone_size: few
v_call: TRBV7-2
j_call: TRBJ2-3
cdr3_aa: CASSLDKTDTQYF
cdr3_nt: TGTGCCAGCAGCTTAGACAAAACAGATACGCAGTATTTT

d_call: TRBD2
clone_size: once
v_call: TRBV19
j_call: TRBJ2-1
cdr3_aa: CASSFGTSGYNEQFF
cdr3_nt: TGTGCCAGTAGTTTCGGGACTAGCGGGTACAATGAGCAGTTCTTC

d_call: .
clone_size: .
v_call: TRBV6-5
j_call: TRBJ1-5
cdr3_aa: CASSRVDSNQPQHF
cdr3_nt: TGTGCCAGCAGCCGGGTAGATAGCAATCAGCCCCAGCATTTT

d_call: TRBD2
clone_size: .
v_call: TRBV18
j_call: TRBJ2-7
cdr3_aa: CASSSGGGSGGFRTYEQYF
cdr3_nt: TGTGCCAGCTCATCCGGAGGTGGTAGCGGGGGTTTCAGAACCTACGAGCAGTACTTC

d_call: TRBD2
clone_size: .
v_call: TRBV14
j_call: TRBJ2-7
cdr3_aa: CASSPRLAISYEQYF
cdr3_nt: TGTGCCAGCAGCCCCAGACTAGCGATCTCCTACGAGCAGTACTTC

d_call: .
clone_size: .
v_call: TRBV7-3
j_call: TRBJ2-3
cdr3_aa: CASSIDGPEGSTDTQYF
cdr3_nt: TGTGCCAGCAGCATTGACGGACCCGAGGGCTCCACAGATACGCAGTATTTT

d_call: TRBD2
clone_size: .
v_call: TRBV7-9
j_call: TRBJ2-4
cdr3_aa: CASSPVGGLTIAKNIQYF
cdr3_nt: TGTGCCAGCAGCCCAGTTGGGGGACTAACCATAGCCAAAAACATTCAGTACTTC

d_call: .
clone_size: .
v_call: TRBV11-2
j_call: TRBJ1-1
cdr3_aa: CASSLEVGATEAFF
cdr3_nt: TGTGCCAGCAGCTTAGAGGTCGGTGCCACTGAAGCTTTCTTT

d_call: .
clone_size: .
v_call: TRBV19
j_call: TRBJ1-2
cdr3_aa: CASSISSSNYGYTF
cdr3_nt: TGTGCCAGTAGTATCTCCAGTTCTAACTATGGCTACACCTTC

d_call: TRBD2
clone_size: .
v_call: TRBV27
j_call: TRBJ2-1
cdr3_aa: CASSLKVAGDPSSYNEQFF
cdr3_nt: TGTGCCAGCAGTTTGAAGGTAGCGGGGGATCCTAGCTCCTACAATGAGCAGTTCTTC

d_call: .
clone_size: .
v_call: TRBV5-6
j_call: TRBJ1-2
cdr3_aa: CASSLGGGNYGYTF
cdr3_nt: TGTGCCAGCAGCTTGGGAGGGGGTAACTATGGCTACACCTTC

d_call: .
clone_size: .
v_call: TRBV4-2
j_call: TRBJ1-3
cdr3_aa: CASSQEIRGGNTIYF
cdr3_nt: TGTGCCAGCAGCCAAGAAATCAGGGGAGGAAACACCATATATTTT

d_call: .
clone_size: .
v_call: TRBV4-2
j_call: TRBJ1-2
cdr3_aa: CASSQDNNYGYTF
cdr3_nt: TGTGCCAGCAGCCAAGATAATAACTATGGCTACACCTTC

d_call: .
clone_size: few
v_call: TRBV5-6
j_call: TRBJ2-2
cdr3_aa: CASSLGQLTNTGELFF
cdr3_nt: TGTGCCAGCAGCTTGGGACAGCTGACGAACACCGGGGAGCTGTTTTTT

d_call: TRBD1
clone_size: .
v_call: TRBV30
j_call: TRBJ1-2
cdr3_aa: CASTGRSNYGYTF
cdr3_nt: TGTGCCTCGACAGGGCGTTCTAACTATGGCTACACCTTC

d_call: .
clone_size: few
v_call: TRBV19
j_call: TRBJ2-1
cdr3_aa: CASSRGVWNEQFF
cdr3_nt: TGTGCCAGTAGTAGGGGAGTGTGGAATGAGCAGTTCTTC

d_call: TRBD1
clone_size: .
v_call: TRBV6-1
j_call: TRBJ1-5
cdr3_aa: CASTQDRGPQHF
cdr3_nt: TGTGCCAGCACCCAAGACAGGGGGCCCCAGCATTTT

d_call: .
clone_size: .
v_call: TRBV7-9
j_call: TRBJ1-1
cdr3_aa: CASSSDRVFYPTEAFF
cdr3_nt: TGTGCCAGCAGCTCAGATCGGGTATTCTACCCCACTGAAGCTTTCTTT